This passage covers 3 T cell receptor beta chains from one sample sequenced in a study of cytomegalovirus exposure and HLA in healthy donors. Vbeta (60) and Jbeta (13) primers were used in the PCR. The method was immunoSEQ multiplex PCR; TCRdb's version includes in-frame clones alone and lacks a portion of them. The sample contains about 180,000 clones, around 74% of which appear only once. Sequencing was performed on PBMCs. The receptors were gathered from a male donor in good health and CMV-seronegative.

Remarks on this clone: Other DNA sequences in the sample encode the same CDR3. V gene TRBV9 combines with J gene TRBJ1-2; D gene ambiguous. Between the trimmed V and J ends, which lost 0 bases and 3 bases, there was a span of 9 bases. Germline V gene data show CDR1 as SGDLS and CDR2 as YYNGEE. This CDR3 has 14 residues. The CDR3 spells CASSVGGGDYGYTF. Here the CDR3 DNA reads TGTGCCAGCAGCGTAGGAGGCGGGGACTATGGCTACACCTTC.

CDR3 residues: CASSQGREGNTIYF. In DNA form, the CDR3 reads TGCGCCAGCAGCCAAGGGAGGGAGGGAAACACCATATATTTT. V gene TRBV4-1 combines with J gene TRBJ1-3; no clear D. CDR1 MGHRA and CDR2 YSYEKL come from the germline V gene. The CDR3 is 14 residues long. The V gene lost 1 base and the J gene lost 4 bases, with 8 bases spanning the gap.

The CDR3 DNA follows: TGTGCCAGCAGCCCGTGGGGGCAAAGAACAGATACGCAGTATTTT. It is translated as CASSPWGQRTDTQYF. The gene calls are TRBV7-2 and TRBJ2-3; tentatively, D is TRBD1 (6 bases). The CDR3 loop spans 15 amino acids. Trimming stripped 5 bases from V and 3 bases from J, with 15 bases between. Germline CDR1 SGHTA, CDR2 FQGNSA.